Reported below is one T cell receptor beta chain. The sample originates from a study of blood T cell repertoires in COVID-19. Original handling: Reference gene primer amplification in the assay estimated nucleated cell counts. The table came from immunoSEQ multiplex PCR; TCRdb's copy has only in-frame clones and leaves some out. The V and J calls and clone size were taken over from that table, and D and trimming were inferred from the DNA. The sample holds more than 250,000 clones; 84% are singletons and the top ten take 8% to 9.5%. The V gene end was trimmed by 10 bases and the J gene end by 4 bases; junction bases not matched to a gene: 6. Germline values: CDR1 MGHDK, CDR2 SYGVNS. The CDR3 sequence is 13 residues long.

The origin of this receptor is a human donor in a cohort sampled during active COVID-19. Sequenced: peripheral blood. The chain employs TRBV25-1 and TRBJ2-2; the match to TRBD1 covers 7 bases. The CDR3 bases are TGTGCCACCCACAGGGGTGGCACCGGGGAGCTGTTTTTT. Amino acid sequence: CATHRGGTGELFF.